Below, 23 T cell receptor beta chains from the same sample are listed, as sequenced in a study of T cells in Graves' hyperthyroidism and ophthalmopathy. From RNA transcripts, TCR beta CDR3 regions were amplified. First-round RT-PCR with HTBI primers amplified the TCR CDR3 region. Using its own MiXCR run on the multiplex PCR reads, TCRdb lists one record per CDR3 protein. The sample shows nearly 600,000 distinct CDR3 sequences, approximately 15% of them seen only once. The specimen was blood. These receptors were taken from a young woman with Graves' hyperthyroidism that later progressed to Graves' ophthalmopathy.

The chain is built from TRBV5-5 and TRBJ1-4, with D perhaps matching TRBD1 (5 bases). From germline, CDR1 is SGHKS and CDR2 YYEKEE (reference sequence). V was shortened by 2 bases and J by 7 bases, with 12 bases between the two germline ends. There are 14 residues in the CDR3. Here the CDR3 reads CASSLNRILEKLFF. As DNA, the CDR3 is TGTGCCAGCAGCTTAAACAGGATCCTTGAAAAACTGTTTTTT.

At least ten counts were recorded for this clonotype. The J gene is TRBJ1-2, the V gene TRBV10-3; D remains ambiguous. Germline V gene data show CDR1 as ENHRY and CDR2 as SYGVKD. The CDR3 length is 15 residues. V dropped 5 bases and J dropped 0 bases, with 13 bases sitting between them. The CDR3 loop reads CAISSRALANYGYTF. DNA of the CDR3: TGTGCCATCAGTAGCCGGGCCTTAGCTAACTATGGCTACACCTTC.

The chain links TRBV20-1 to TRBJ1-5; D is undetermined. There are 15 residues in the CDR3. Germline CDR1 and CDR2: DFQATT and SNEGSKA (reference sequence). V shed 6 bases and J shed 3 bases, with 18 bases lying between them. The CDR3 DNA reads as TGCAGTGCCCTAGAATCGTCCCGATACAATCAGCCCCAGCATTTT. Amino acids: CSALESSRYNQPQHF.

At least ten counts were recorded for this clonotype. The chain is built from TRBV11-2 and TRBJ2-1; 7 bases fit TRBD2. Trimming at V came to 3 bases and at J to 1 base, leaving 6 bases not matched to a gene. The CDR3 is 16 residues long. Germline V gives CDR1 SGHAT, CDR2 FQNNGV. The CDR3 loop reads CASSLGGVGSYNEQFF. For the CDR3, the DNA is TGTGCCAGCAGCTTGGGGGGGGTCGGGTCCTACAATGAGCAGTTCTTC.

Notes on this clonotype: A read error is possible here, since a much larger clone lies one base away. J is TRBJ2-1 and V is TRBV12-3 or TRBV12-4; D unresolved. The CDR3 loop spans 13 amino acids. Trimming pared 5 bases from V and 6 bases from J, leaving 11 bases between. The CDR3 DNA is TGTGCCAGCAGTACTCGGATTGGCAATGAGCAGTTCTTC. Its translation is CASSTRIGNEQFF.

This clonotype was seen many times. The genes are TRBV2 and TRBJ2-1, with 11 positions matching TRBD2. Germline V gene sequence: CDR1 SNHLY, CDR2 FYNNEI. This CDR3 is built from 18 residues. J gave up 2 bases and V 3 bases, and 9 bases lay outside the gene matches. This chain's CDR3 is CASSELAGGRVTYNEQFF. The CDR3 DNA follows: TGTGCCAGCAGTGAGTTAGCGGGAGGGAGGGTGACCTACAATGAGCAGTTCTTC.

As to this clonotype: Being one base from a much bigger clone, this may be a read error. This sequence joins TRBV19 and TRBJ2-1, with D maybe TRBD2 (7 bases). The CDR3 runs 13 residues. The V and J ends lost 7 bases and 7 bases respectively, with 14 bases between them. The germline gives CDR1 LNHDA, CDR2 SQIVND (reference sequence). CDR3: CASTKGEGNEQFF. As DNA, the CDR3 is TGTGCCAGTACCAAGGGGGAGGGGAATGAGCAGTTCTTC.

The sample holds many counts of this clonotype. The CDR3 here is CASSWDGPGYPEAFF. The CDR3 DNA reads as TGTGCCAGCAGCTGGGACGGCCCGGGCTATCCCGAAGCTTTCTTT. This sequence joins TRBV7-9 and TRBJ1-1; tentative D call: TRBD1 (5 bases). CDR1 SEHNR and CDR2 FQNEAQ come from the germline V gene (reference sequence). The CDR3 is 15 amino acids. The ends were cut back, 4 bases at V and 8 bases at J, with 20 bases in the middle.

The chain uses TRBV4-1 and TRBJ2-2; D is unresolved. Germline CDR1 reads MGHRA; CDR2 reads YSYEKL. Trimming pared 0 bases from V and 3 bases from J, leaving 8 bases between. The CDR3 covers 15 residues. This chain's CDR3 is CASSQDSTDTGELFF. As DNA, the CDR3 is TGCGCCAGCAGCCAAGATAGCACCGACACCGGGGAGCTGTTTTTT.

This clonotype appeared many times. The V and J genes are TRBV7-2 and TRBJ1-1; 8 nucleotides agree with TRBD1. V lost 3 bases and J lost 1; bases outside the gene matches: 4. This CDR3 has 15 amino acids. CDR1 and CDR2 from the germline V gene are SGHTA and FQGNSA. The CDR3 DNA reads as TGTGCCAGCAGCTTGCAGGGGGCCACGAACACTGAAGCTTTCTTT. Translated, it gives CASSLQGATNTEAFF. Full variable domain (missing parts from reference TRBV7-2 and TRBJ1-1): GAGVSQSPSNKVTEKGKDVELRCDPISGHTALYWYRQSLGQGLEFLIYFQGNSAPDKSGLPSDRFSAERTGGSVSTLTIQRTQQEDSAVYLCASSLQGATNTEAFFGQGTRLTVV.

This clonotype was observed at least ten times. This chain joins TRBV7-3 and TRBJ2-3; perhaps TRBD2 as D (5 bases). Germline V CDR1 and CDR2: SGHTA, FQGTGA. This CDR3 is 14 amino acids long. Trimming removed 1 base from V and 4 bases from J, with 9 bases in between. As DNA, the CDR3 is TGTGCCAGCAGCTTAAGAGGGAGCGCAGATACGCAGTATTTT. This encodes CASSLRGSADTQYF.

This clonotype was recorded at least ten times. The genes are TRBV5-1 and TRBJ2-1, with D perhaps matching TRBD2 (6 bases). CDR3 length: 12 amino acids. Looked up from germline, CDR1 is SGHRS and CDR2 is YFSETQ. Trimming left V 1 base short and J 8 bases short, with 7 bases between. CDR3 sequence: CASSLPSDEQFF. As DNA, the CDR3 is TGCGCCAGCAGCTTGCCTAGCGATGAGCAGTTCTTC.

This clonotype occurred many times. The chain recombines TRBV12-3 or TRBV12-4 with TRBJ1-1; 8 bases line up with TRBD1. This CDR3 contains 16 residues. Trimming at V came to 3 bases and at J to 1 base, leaving 7 bases not matched to a gene. The CDR3 region is CASSFTADRGNTEAFF. In DNA, the CDR3 is TGTGCCAGCAGTTTTACTGCCGACAGGGGGAACACTGAAGCTTTCTTT.

This clonotype was detected a few times. J is TRBJ1-3 and V is TRBV2, with TRBD1 identical over 7 bases. V shed 8 bases and J 2 bases; nucleotides not matched to a gene: 6. Per germline, CDR1 SNHLY and CDR2 FYNNEI. CDR3 length equals 14 residues. Here the CDR3 DNA reads TGTGCCAGCCAAGTGACAGGGACTGGAAACACCATATATTTT. The encoded protein is CASQVTGTGNTIYF.

This clonotype was seen ten or more times. V is TRBV6-2 or TRBV6-3 and J is TRBJ2-1; TRBD2 is a possible D gene (5 bases). This CDR3 contains 14 residues. V lost 4 bases to trimming and J lost 8 bases, with 15 bases between them. The V gene's germline CDR1 is MNHEY and CDR2 SVGEGT. The CDR3 coding sequence is TGTGCCAGCAGTTTCGACCTAGCTACCGATGAGCAGTTCTTC. Protein: CASSFDLATDEQFF.

This clonotype was seen repeatedly, ten times or more. This chain uses TRBV14 with TRBJ1-6, with TRBD1 as a possible D gene (6 bases). Germline V gives CDR1 SGHDN, CDR2 FVKESK. Trimming pared 0 bases from V and 8 bases from J, leaving 23 bases between. This CDR3 region has 19 residues. CDR3 DNA sequence: TGTGCCAGCAGCCAAGATGGGATCATGGCCGGGACACCTTATTCACCCCTCCACTTT. As protein: CASSQDGIMAGTPYSPLHF.

This clonotype was found many times. The chain has TRBV28 and TRBJ1-3, with D uncertain. This CDR3 is built from 14 residues. The V gene lost 3 bases and the J gene lost 0 bases, with 6 bases spanning the gap. Germline V gives CDR1 MDHEN, CDR2 SYDVKM. CDR3 sequence reads: CASSFHHSGNTIYF. Here the CDR3 DNA reads TGTGCCAGCAGTTTCCACCACTCTGGAAACACCATATATTTT.

The sample holds many counts of this clonotype. The chain carries TRBV6-1 and TRBJ2-2; D uncertain. Trimming took 4 bases from V and 9 from J, leaving 18 bases between them. The CDR3 totals 15 residues. The germline V gene encodes CDR1 MNHNS and CDR2 SASEGT. The CDR3 region is CASSGSVAGARELFF. The CDR3 DNA is TGTGCCAGCAGTGGCAGCGTGGCAGGCGCCCGGGAGCTGTTTTTT.

This clonotype was seen more than once but under ten times. The chain carries TRBV9 and TRBJ2-5; D might be TRBD2 (5 bases). V was clipped by 4 bases and J by 2 bases, with 12 bases between them. Germline lookup yields CDR1 SGDLS and CDR2 YYNGEE. The CDR3 loop spans 14 amino acids. DNA for the CDR3: TGTGCCAGCAGCCCCCTCGAGGGACAAGAGACCCAGTACTTC. It encodes CASSPLEGQETQYF.

At least ten counts were recorded for this clonotype. The chain recombines TRBV30 with TRBJ1-2; the D gene is possibly TRBD1 (6 bases). The germline V gene encodes CDR1 GTSNPN and CDR2 SVGIG (reference sequence). The length of the CDR3 is 13 residues. Between the trimmed V and J ends, which lost 0 bases and 8 bases, there was a span of 13 bases. The CDR3: CAWSVPGVRGYTF. The CDR3 DNA reads TGTGCCTGGAGTGTACCAGGGGTGAGGGGCTACACCTTC.

A few counts support this clonotype. The V gene is TRBV27, the J gene TRBJ2-3; 9 bases map to TRBD1. The CDR3 extends over 15 amino acids. Germline V gene lookup returns CDR1 MNHEY and CDR2 SMNVEV (reference sequence). Trimming removed 7 bases from V and 4 bases from J; junction bases left unmatched: 9. Here the CDR3 DNA reads TGTGCCAGCAATACCGGGACAGGGATATCAGATACGCAGTATTTT. This gives the protein CASNTGTGISDTQYF.

Points on this clonotype: Being one base from a much bigger clone, this may be a read error. J is TRBJ1-3 and V is TRBV7-2; possible D gene TRBD1, 5 bases. Germline assignment: CDR1 SGHTA and CDR2 FQGNSA. This CDR3 region has 16 residues. This CDR3 reads CASGLLGAGAGNTIYF. CDR3 coding DNA: TGTGCCAGCGGCTTATTAGGGGCCGGGGCTGGAAACACCATATATTTT.

Only a few counts were recorded for this clonotype. The chain uses TRBV5-6 and TRBJ1-3; D gene ambiguous. The CDR3 runs 14 residues. CDR1 SGHDT and CDR2 YYEEEE come from the germline V gene. Trimming removed 3 bases at V and 3 bases at J, with 10 bases between. CDR3 DNA sequence: TGTGCCAGCAGCTCGGGATCACATGGAAACACCATATATTTT. As protein: CASSSGSHGNTIYF.